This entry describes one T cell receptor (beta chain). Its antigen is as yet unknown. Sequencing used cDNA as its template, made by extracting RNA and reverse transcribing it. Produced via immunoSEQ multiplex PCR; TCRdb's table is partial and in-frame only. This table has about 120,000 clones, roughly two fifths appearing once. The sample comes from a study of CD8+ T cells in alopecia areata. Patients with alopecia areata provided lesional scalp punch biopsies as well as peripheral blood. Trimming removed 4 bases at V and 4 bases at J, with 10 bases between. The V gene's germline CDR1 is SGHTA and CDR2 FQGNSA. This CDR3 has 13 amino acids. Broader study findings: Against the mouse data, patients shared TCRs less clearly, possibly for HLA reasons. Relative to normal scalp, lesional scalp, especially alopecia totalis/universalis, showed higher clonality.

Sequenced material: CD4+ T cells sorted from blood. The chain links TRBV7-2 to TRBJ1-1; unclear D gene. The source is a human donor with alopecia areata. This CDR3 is CASSSSRTTEAFF. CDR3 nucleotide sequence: TGTGCCAGCAGCTCTTCAAGGACCACTGAAGCTTTCTTT.